The 19 T cell receptor beta chains below all came from one sample that was sequenced in a study of blood T cell repertoires in COVID-19. TCRdb's table, derived via immunoSEQ multiplex PCR, lists solely in-frame clones and lacks some. The repertoire holds 150,000 to 200,000 clones, with about four fifths as singletons. The sample was peripheral blood. All receptors derive from a man in his 60s with active or convalescent COVID-19.

The chain couples TRBV28 to TRBJ2-5; 12 bases fit TRBD1. This CDR3 comprises 14 residues. Trimming cost V 8 bases and J 6 bases; bases outside gene matches: 7. Germline V gene sequence: CDR1 MDHEN, CDR2 SYDVKM. The CDR3: CASEGQGAGKTQYF. CDR3 DNA: TGTGCCAGCGAGGGACAGGGGGCCGGAAAGACCCAGTACTTC.

V and J are TRBV7-3 and TRBJ2-1; D is unresolved. CDR1 SGHTA and CDR2 FQGTGA come from the germline V gene. Trimming pared 4 bases from V and 7 bases from J, leaving 17 bases between. CDR3 length: 15 amino acids. The CDR3 sequence is CASSSEPTTGNEQFF. The CDR3 DNA is TGTGCCAGCAGCTCGGAGCCCACAACCGGGAATGAGCAGTTCTTC.

Worth noting for this clone: Other DNA sequences in the sample encode the same CDR3. This chain links TRBV15 with TRBJ2-5; a possible D gene is TRBD2 (5 bases). Germline-derived CDR1 and CDR2 are LNHNV and YYDKDF (reference sequence). This CDR3 has 13 residues. V lost 0 bases to trimming and J lost 5 bases, with 7 bases between them. In nucleotides, the CDR3 is TGTGCCACCAGCAGAGATCGCGGGGAGACCCAGTACTTC. It yields the protein CATSRDRGETQYF.

The chain has TRBV24-1 and TRBJ2-2; 10 nucleotides match TRBD1. Germline loops: CDR1 KGHDR, CDR2 SFDVKD. The CDR3 contains 16 residues. V dropped 0 bases and J dropped 7; count of bases not matched to a gene: 4. The CDR3 DNA reads as TGTGCCACCAGTGATTTGGACAGGGGGCCGGTCGGGGAGCTGTTTTTT. Its translation: CATSDLDRGPVGELFF.

The table lists this clone with a few counts. The rearrangement joins TRBV7-8 to TRBJ2-1; 7 bases are shared with TRBD2. This CDR3 comprises 13 residues. J gave up 6 bases and V 5 bases, and 4 bases lay outside the gene matches. Germline CDR1 reads SGHVS; CDR2 reads FQNEAQ. The CDR3 loop is CASSGGRGNEQFF. CDR3 coding DNA: TGTGCCAGCAGCGGCGGGAGAGGCAATGAGCAGTTCTTC.

This clone has only one observation. The CDR3 spells CATSRGLNTEAFF. The CDR3 DNA is TGTGCCACCTCCCGGGGTTTGAACACTGAAGCTTTCTTT. The rearrangement joins TRBV7-3 to TRBJ1-1; D uncertain. The V and J ends lost 10 bases and 0 bases respectively, with 12 bases between them. Germline-derived CDR1 and CDR2 are SGHTA and FQGTGA. The CDR3 has 13 amino acids.

The rearrangement uses TRBV19 and TRBJ2-3, with D perhaps TRBD2 (6 bases). The CDR3 is 16 residues long. V lost 4 bases to trimming and J lost 1 base, with 15 bases between them. Germline-derived CDR1 and CDR2 are LNHDA and SQIVND (reference sequence). The DNA for the CDR3 is TGTGCCAGTAGTAGGCTAGCGAGTAGAGGCACAGATACGCAGTATTTT. Amino acids: CASSRLASRGTDTQYF.

The V and J genes are TRBV5-1 and TRBJ2-1, with a tentative D call TRBD2 (6 bases). V lost 0 bases to trimming and J lost 5 bases, with 9 bases between them. The CDR3 covers 14 residues. Germline V gene sequence: CDR1 SGHRS, CDR2 YFSETQ. The CDR3 region is CASSLGGEHNEQFF. The CDR3 region has the DNA TGCGCCAGCAGCTTGGGCGGGGAACACAATGAGCAGTTCTTC.

This chain joins TRBV19 and TRBJ1-1, with D uncertain. V lost 5 bases, J lost 2 bases, and 9 bases lay in between. Germline V gene sequence: CDR1 LNHDA, CDR2 SQIVND (reference sequence). The CDR3 is 13 amino acids. The CDR3 coding sequence is TGTGCCAGTAGTTTCGACACCAACACTGAAGCTTTCTTT. Residues: CASSFDTNTEAFF.

The chain combines TRBV19 with TRBJ1-5; 11 bases align to TRBD1. Germline V gene lookup returns CDR1 LNHDA and CDR2 SQIVND (reference sequence). The CDR3 runs to 16 residues. Unmatched junction bases numbered 5, after V lost 5 bases and J lost 2 bases. The DNA of the CDR3 is TGTGCCAGTAGTCCTCAGGGACAGGGGGGCAATCAGCCCCAGCATTTT. Its protein is CASSPQGQGGNQPQHF.

CDR3 bases: TGTGCCACCAGTGTAGCAGGGGGAGGCTACACCTTC. Translation gives CATSVAGGGYTF. The V gene is TRBV24-1, the J gene TRBJ1-2, with TRBD1 matching 7 bases. The germline V gene encodes CDR1 KGHDR and CDR2 SFDVKD. With V trimmed by 5 bases and J by 8 bases, 4 bases remained unmatched. This CDR3 region has 12 residues.

The J gene is TRBJ1-2, the V gene TRBV3-1 (or the pseudogene TRBV3-2); 7 nucleotides agree with TRBD1. V shed 6 bases, J shed 1 base, and the junction held 2 bases outside the gene matches. The germline CDR1 and CDR2 sequences are LGHDT and YNNKEL (reference sequence). This CDR3 contains 13 residues. CDR3 coding DNA: TGTGCCAGCAGGGGACAGAGTAACTATGGCTACACCTTC. Amino acids: CASRGQSNYGYTF.

This clone was seen a few times. The chain combines TRBV19 with TRBJ1-2, with D possibly matching TRBD1 (6 bases). The CDR3 loop spans 12 amino acids. The V gene's germline CDR1 is LNHDA and CDR2 SQIVND (reference sequence). Trimming left V 6 bases short and J 4 bases short, with 9 bases between. CDR3 bases: TGTGCCAGTAGGTCGGACAGCTATGGCTACACCTTC. This codes for CASRSDSYGYTF.

The chain is built from TRBV18 and TRBJ1-3; D unresolved. The germline V and J ends were trimmed by 3 bases and 5 bases, with 14 bases remaining between them. The CDR3 is 15 residues long. Germline values: CDR1 KGHSH, CDR2 LQKENI. CDR3 sequence (DNA): TGTGCCAGCTCACCCGGAACCGAGGGAAGAAACACCATATATTTT. Amino acid sequence: CASSPGTEGRNTIYF.

This clone has only a few counts. The J gene is TRBJ1-2, the V gene TRBV29-1; D possibly corresponds to TRBD1 (5 bases). This CDR3 spans 12 amino acids. Germline V gives CDR1 SQVTM, CDR2 ANQGSEA. V was trimmed by 4 bases and J by 6 bases, leaving 12 bases between them. CDR3 loop: CSVGGQGNGYTF. CDR3 sequence (DNA): TGCAGCGTTGGTGGGCAGGGCAATGGCTACACCTTC.

As for this clone: Other nucleotide sequences in the sample specify the same CDR3. The chain couples TRBV20-1 to TRBJ2-7; D possibly corresponds to TRBD2 (5 bases). The V gene lost 3 bases and the J gene lost 0 bases, with 6 bases spanning the gap. The germline V gene has CDR1 DFQATT and CDR2 SNEGSKA (reference sequence). This CDR3 is 12 amino acids long. This CDR3 is CSASRGSYEQYF. As DNA, the CDR3 is TGCAGTGCTAGTCGGGGCTCCTACGAGCAGTACTTC.

The CDR3 is CASSESPGVGTEAFF. The CDR3 DNA reads TGCGCCAGCAGTGAGTCCCCAGGGGTGGGCACTGAAGCTTTCTTT. The chain combines TRBV10-1 with TRBJ1-1; the D gene is possibly TRBD1 (6 bases). The CDR3 covers 15 residues. V was clipped by 0 bases and J by 4 bases, with 12 bases between them. The germline CDR1 and CDR2 sequences are WNHNN and SYGVQD (reference sequence).

The V and J genes are TRBV15 and TRBJ1-5, with 9 bases fitting TRBD1. The germline V gene encodes CDR1 LNHNV and CDR2 YYDKDF (reference sequence). This CDR3 is built from 16 residues. V lost 6 bases, J lost 8 bases, and 14 bases stayed unmatched. For the CDR3, the DNA is TGTGCCACCAGTTACCAGACAGGGGGGGATTTTAAGCCCCAGCATTTT. Amino acids: CATSYQTGGDFKPQHF.

Comments on this clone: At one end, the junction sequence differs from germline, possibly due to a read error. The rearrangement uses TRBV7-7 and TRBJ1-5, with D possibly being TRBD1 (5 bases). Germline V gene sequence: CDR1 SSHAT, CDR2 FNYEAQ (reference sequence). This CDR3 region has 13 residues. In DNA, the CDR3 is TGTGCTAGCAGCCAGACAGAAAATCAGCCCCAGCATTTT. Translating it yields CASSQTENQPQHF.